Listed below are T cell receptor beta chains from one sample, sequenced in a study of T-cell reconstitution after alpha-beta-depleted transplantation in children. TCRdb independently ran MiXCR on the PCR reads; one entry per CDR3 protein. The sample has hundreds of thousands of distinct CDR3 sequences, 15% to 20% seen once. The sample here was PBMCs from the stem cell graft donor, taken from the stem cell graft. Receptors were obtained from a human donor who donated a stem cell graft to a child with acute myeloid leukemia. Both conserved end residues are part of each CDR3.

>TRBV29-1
CSALTGKNEQFF
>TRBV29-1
CSVEDPTSNQPQHF
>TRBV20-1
CSASSGGEYNEQFF
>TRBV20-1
CSARDLWSGNTIYF
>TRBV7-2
CASSSDSGGRADTQYF
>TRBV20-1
CSAKPFASGGDQSSYEQYF
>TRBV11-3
CASSLAGRQNIQYF
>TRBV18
CASSPRANLRDQPQHF
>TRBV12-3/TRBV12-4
CASSLTSGGNIQYF
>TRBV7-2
CASSRRQGAIQYF
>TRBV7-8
CASSLLTGLDTEAFF
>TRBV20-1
CSASGGGTANNSPLHF
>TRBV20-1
CSASVVSRNTGELFF
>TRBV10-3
CAISDRGQGNSPLHF
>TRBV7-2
CASSAPGTSGWETQYF
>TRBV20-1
CSADRGPGTQYF
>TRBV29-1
CSAWDGGEQFF
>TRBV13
CASSLGWADTQYF
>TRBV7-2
CASSFVLAAPSRNEQFF
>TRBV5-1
CASSGMDRRTDTQYF
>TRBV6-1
CASSKGGSTEAFF
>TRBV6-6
CAILEGAYGYTF
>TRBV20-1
CSARDSGSSQETQYF
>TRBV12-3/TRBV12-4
CASSRGGERPQHF
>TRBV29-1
CSDTGTDGYTF
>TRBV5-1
CASRKSSNQPQHF